This TCR beta chain derives from a study of CD8+ T cells in alopecia areata. For the study at large: Each day, treated patients took oral tofacitinib twice, at 5 to 10 mg per dose. Study observations and caveats: While tofacitinib was given, many expanded lesional clones persisted in scalp and blood.

Trimming removed 4 bases from V and 7 bases from J; junction bases left unmatched: 13. The CDR3 has 14 amino acids. Germline V gene sequence: CDR1 SQVTM, CDR2 ANQGSEA. This clone showed up just a few times. Its cognate antigen is unknown. Treatment in this sample: oral pan-JAK inhibitor, 5-10 mg twice daily. In alopecia areata patients, both lesional scalp punch biopsies and peripheral blood were collected. PBMCs, the starting material, were the source of sorted CD4+ and CD8+ T cells. TCR sequencing used cDNA made by reverse transcription of extracted RNA. Assay used: immunoSEQ multiplex PCR; TCRdb lists only in-frame clones, some missing. The sample comprises about 190,000 clones, 55% to 70% of which are singletons, and about 0.65% rests with the top ten.

The rearrangement uses TRBV29-1 and TRBJ2-7; 7 bases map to TRBD1. Sequenced here: CD4+ T cells sorted from blood, sampled at week 4, from a patient treated with tofacitinib. This receptor was obtained from a human donor with alopecia areata. CDR3 residues: CSVVRTGGAWEQYF. CDR3 DNA: TGCAGCGTTGTTAGGACAGGAGGTGCGTGGGAGCAGTACTTC.